The 25 T cell receptor beta chains presented below share a single source sample, sequenced in a study of cytomegalovirus exposure and HLA in healthy donors. PCR primers comprised 60 Vbeta and 13 Jbeta primers. Sequencing was performed with immunoSEQ multiplex PCR; in TCRdb, only in-frame clones are kept and a portion is missing. The sample holds 110,000 to 150,000 clones, under 80% seen once. The specimen sequenced was PBMCs. The receptors here all came from a male donor in good health and CMV-seronegative.

This clone has a single count. The gene calls are TRBV19 and TRBJ1-1; the D gene is possibly TRBD1 (6 bases). The CDR3 length is 14 residues. V lost 9 bases and J 4 bases, leaving 18 bases between the germline ends. Germline CDR1 reads LNHDA; CDR2 reads SQIVND (reference sequence). Here the CDR3 reads CASTRGGRGTEAFF. CDR3 DNA: TGTGCCAGCACAAGGGGGGGGCGCGGCACTGAAGCTTTCTTT.

The J gene is TRBJ1-1, the V gene TRBV18, with TRBD1 matching 9 bases. This CDR3 has 17 residues. After removal of 4 bases from V and 0 bases from J, the junction contained 9 bases not matched to a gene. Germline CDR1 reads KGHSH; CDR2 reads LQKENI. This CDR3 is CASSRYWDRDMNTEAFF. The CDR3, as DNA: TGTGCCAGCTCACGATATTGGGACAGGGACATGAACACTGAAGCTTTCTTT.

This clone was detected once. This sequence joins TRBV6-4 and TRBJ1-5; TRBD1 matches at 8 bases. The V gene end was trimmed by 5 bases and the J gene end by 0 bases; junction bases not matched to a gene: 3. The CDR3 has 15 amino acids. In germline, CDR1 is MRHNA, CDR2 SNTAGT. In DNA form, the CDR3 reads TGTGCCAGCAGTTTTGACAGGGGTAGCAATCAGCCCCAGCATTTT. Translating gives CASSFDRGSNQPQHF.

The genes are TRBV6-6 and TRBJ1-1; 10 nucleotides align to TRBD1. The CDR3 loop spans 14 amino acids. V lost 5 bases to trimming and J lost 3 bases; unmatched junction nucleotides: 3. Germline assignment: CDR1 MNHNY and CDR2 SVGAGI (reference sequence). The CDR3 spells CASSIGQGDTEAFF. CDR3 sequence (DNA): TGTGCCAGCAGTATCGGACAGGGGGACACTGAAGCTTTCTTT.

The chain uses TRBV5-1 and TRBJ1-2; D unresolved. CDR1 and CDR2 from the germline V gene are SGHRS and YFSETQ. The CDR3 contains 11 residues. Trimming removed 5 bases from V and 8 bases from J, with 10 bases in between. CDR3 region: CASRLMAGYTF. As DNA, the CDR3 is TGCGCCAGCAGGCTCATGGCCGGCTACACCTTC.

The gene calls are TRBV5-1 and TRBJ2-7; D is undetermined. Between the trimmed V and J ends, which lost 1 base and 3 bases, there was a span of 5 bases. Germline-derived CDR1 and CDR2 are SGHRS and YFSETQ. This CDR3 has 12 amino acids. Here the CDR3 reads CASSLSNYEQYF. The CDR3 region has the DNA TGCGCCAGCAGCTTGTCCAACTACGAGCAGTACTTC.

The rearrangement joins TRBV7-8 to TRBJ1-5, with 7 bases lining up with TRBD1. The V segment lost 4 bases and the J segment 6 bases; nucleotides outside the gene matches: 12. This CDR3 comprises 16 residues. Germline V lookup: CDR1 SGHVS, CDR2 FQNEAQ. The CDR3: CASSSQRGLRVQPQHF. The CDR3 coding sequence is TGTGCCAGCAGCTCGCAAAGGGGGCTCCGTGTTCAGCCCCAGCATTTT.

CDR3 in DNA: TGCGCCAGCAGCTGGGGAGTGGGTCAAGAGACCCAGTACTTC. Protein: CASSWGVGQETQYF. The chain has TRBV5-1 and TRBJ2-5; tentative D call: TRBD2 (5 bases). Germline CDR1 is SGHRS and CDR2 is YFSETQ. V lost 3 bases and J 2 bases, leaving 11 bases between the germline ends. The CDR3 runs to 14 residues.

The CDR3, as DNA: TGCGCCAGCAGCTTAGCGGGAGGTAAAAATGAGCAGTTCTTC. Protein product: CASSLAGGKNEQFF. J is TRBJ2-1 and V is TRBV5-1; TRBD2 agrees at 9 bases. Germline V CDR1 and CDR2: SGHRS, YFSETQ. This CDR3 contains 14 residues. J was trimmed by 7 bases and V by 2 bases; bases with no gene match: 4. Supplemented by reference TRBV5-1 and TRBJ2-1, the full variable domain reads KAGVTQTPRYLIKTRGQQVTLSCSPISGHRSVSWYQQTPGQGLQFLFEYFSETQRNKGNFPGRFSGRQFSNSRSEMNVSTLELGDSALYLCASSLAGGKNEQFFGPGTRLTVL.

The sample holds a few counts of this clone. The V call is TRBV6-4, the J call TRBJ2-6; D is undetermined. Germline CDR1 is MRHNA and CDR2 is SNTAGT. The CDR3 has 17 residues. Trimming shortened V by 0 bases and J by 0 bases, and 9 bases separated the two germline ends. For the CDR3, the DNA is TGTGCCAGCAGTGACTCGGGCAGCCACTCTGGGGCCAACGTCCTGACTTTC. As protein: CASSDSGSHSGANVLTF.

About this clone itself: The junction departs from germline at one end; a sequencing error may be responsible. The chain uses TRBV7-7 and TRBJ2-1; no clear D gene. Germline loops: CDR1 SSHAT, CDR2 FNYEAQ (reference sequence). The CDR3 spans 13 residues. CDR3 loop: CASSLVPDNEQFF. CDR3 DNA: TGTGCTAGCAGCTTAGTCCCCGACAATGAGCAGTTCTTC.

In its sample, this clone was seen a few times. This chain connects TRBV9 to TRBJ2-5, with TRBD1 matching over 9 bases. Trimming took 0 bases from V and 5 from J; bases not matched to a gene: 5. The CDR3 is 15 amino acids. Germline CDR1 is SGDLS and CDR2 is YYNGEE. The CDR3 region is CASSVGGQGMETQYF. The CDR3 region has the DNA TGTGCCAGCAGCGTAGGAGGACAGGGGATGGAGACCCAGTACTTC.

This clone has a handful of counts. The chain employs TRBV30 and TRBJ2-5; no clear D gene. The DNA end favors TRBJ2-7, so the J call may be wrong. This CDR3 comprises 11 residues. Germline V gene lookup returns CDR1 GTSNPN and CDR2 SVGIG (reference sequence). Here the CDR3 DNA reads TGTGCCTGGAGTGAAAGTAACGAGCAGTACTTC. It yields the protein CAWSESNEQYF.

The rearrangement uses TRBV4-2 and TRBJ1-4; 10 bases fit TRBD1. V trimming: 3 bases; J trimming: 3 bases; junction bases outside the gene matches: 1. This CDR3 has 15 residues. Per germline, CDR1 LGHNA and CDR2 YNFKEQ. Written as DNA, the CDR3 is TGTGCCAGCAGCCATGGGACAGGGGCTAATGAAAAACTGTTTTTT. Protein sequence: CASSHGTGANEKLFF.

The V call is TRBV7-8, the J call TRBJ1-4, with D hard to call. This CDR3 contains 14 residues. Germline loops: CDR1 SGHVS, CDR2 FQNEAQ. Trimming pared 5 bases from V and 8 bases from J, leaving 15 bases between. The CDR3 is CASSRSPTGEKLFF. The CDR3 nucleotides read TGTGCCAGCAGCCGGAGTCCAACGGGAGAAAAACTGTTTTTT.

V gene TRBV19 combines with J gene TRBJ2-1; D may be TRBD2 (5 bases). The V gene's germline CDR1 is LNHDA and CDR2 SQIVND (reference sequence). CDR3 length equals 14 residues. Trimming removed 6 bases from V and 4 bases from J, with 13 bases in between. The chain's CDR3 is CASSARALYNEQFF. The CDR3 bases are TGTGCCAGTAGCGCGAGGGCTTTGTACAATGAGCAGTTCTTC. The whole variable domain, filled in from reference TRBV19 and TRBJ2-1, reads DGGITQSPKYLFRKEGQNVTLSCEQNLNHDAMYWYRQDPGQGLRLIYYSQIVNDFQKGDIAEGYSVSREKKESFPLTVTSAQKNPTAFYLCASSARALYNEQFFGPGTRLTVL.

V is TRBV6-1 and J is TRBJ1-1; 8 nucleotides match TRBD1. The germline V gene encodes CDR1 MNHNS and CDR2 SASEGT. There are 14 residues in the CDR3. V lost 10 bases, J lost 4 bases, and 11 bases stayed unmatched. The CDR3 protein is CATNPPGQVTEAFF. In nucleotides, the CDR3 is TGTGCCACGAACCCTCCGGGACAGGTCACTGAAGCTTTCTTT.

This chain connects TRBV5-1 to TRBJ1-2; 8 nucleotides match TRBD1. The J segment lost 7 bases and the V segment lost 4 bases, leaving 9 bases of the junction unmatched. CDR1 is SGHRS, CDR2 YFSETQ, per germline. The length of the CDR3 is 14 residues. DNA for the CDR3: TGCGCCAGCAGCCCCGGTCAGGGGGCGGTTGGCTACACCTTC. Residues: CASSPGQGAVGYTF.

The chain carries TRBV7-3 and TRBJ1-6; a weak D match, TRBD1 (6 bases). The germline V gene has CDR1 SGHTA and CDR2 FQGTGA. The CDR3 consists of 14 residues. Between the trimmed V and J ends, which lost 3 bases and 7 bases, there was a span of 10 bases. The CDR3 nucleotides are TGTGCCAGCAGCTTCCAGGGGTCAAATTCACCCCTCCACTTT. This sequence encodes CASSFQGSNSPLHF.

This chain connects TRBV19 to TRBJ1-5; no clear D. CDR3 length: 15 amino acids. The germline V gene encodes CDR1 LNHDA and CDR2 SQIVND (reference sequence). V lost 3 bases and J lost 2, with 11 bases in between. The CDR3: CASSIRGDGNQPQHF. For the CDR3, the DNA is TGTGCCAGTAGTATTCGCGGTGACGGCAATCAGCCCCAGCATTTT.

The chain recombines TRBV9 with TRBJ2-7; 8 nucleotides match TRBD2. CDR1 and CDR2 (germline): SGDLS, YYNGEE. The junction had 7 bases not matched to a gene; V was cut back by 4 bases and J by 7 bases. The CDR3 totals 13 residues. The DNA for the CDR3 is TGTGCCAGCAGCACGCGTAGCGGGGATGAGCAGTACTTC. The encoded protein is CASSTRSGDEQYF.

The V gene is TRBV19, the J gene TRBJ2-2, with 13 bases lining up with TRBD2. Germline V gene data show CDR1 as LNHDA and CDR2 as SQIVND (reference sequence). V trimming: 8 bases; J trimming: 6 bases; junction bases outside the gene matches: 3. The CDR3 is 14 amino acids. The CDR3 bases are TGTGCCAGTTGGACTAGCGGGAGCTCCGGGGAGCTGTTTTTT. It is translated as CASWTSGSSGELFF.

V usage is TRBV4-3 and J usage is TRBJ1-1; the D is unclear. V was clipped by 0 bases and J by 0 bases, with 8 bases between them. Germline V gives CDR1 LGHNA, CDR2 YSLEER. The CDR3 is made up of 15 amino acids. The CDR3 here is CASSQEGGMNTEAFF. The CDR3 DNA reads TGCGCCAGCAGCCAAGAAGGAGGGATGAACACTGAAGCTTTCTTT.

The chain uses TRBV7-9 and TRBJ1-5; D gene uncertain. CDR3 length: 14 amino acids. CDR1 SEHNR and CDR2 FQNEAQ come from the germline V gene (reference sequence). V was trimmed by 5 bases and J by 6 bases, leaving 14 bases between them. CDR3 region: CASSPTPVGQPQHF. The CDR3 nucleotides read TGTGCCAGCAGCCCCACTCCTGTCGGTCAGCCCCAGCATTTT.

The V call is TRBV5-1, the J call TRBJ2-5; TRBD1 matches 8 bases. Trimming at V came to 0 bases and at J to 3 bases, leaving 4 bases not matched to a gene. CDR1 is SGHRS, CDR2 YFSETQ, per germline. The length of the CDR3 is 15 residues. The CDR3 coding sequence is TGCGCCAGCAGCTTGGCCAACAGGGGGGAAGAGACCCAGTACTTC. Amino acids: CASSLANRGEETQYF.